Below, 12 T cell receptor beta chains from the same sample are listed, as sequenced in a study of CD8 T cells in Susac syndrome. A quantity of roughly 0.5 to 1 ug RNA underwent reverse transcription using random hexamers. TCRdb re-derived calls from the immunoSEQ multiplex PCR reads in MiXCR, one entry per CDR3 protein. The sample shows 150,000 to 190,000 distinct CDR3 sequences, 95% to 96% of them seen only once. The specimen sequenced was CD8+ T cells from PBMCs. Receptors were obtained from a human donor with multiple sclerosis.

This clonotype was counted a single time. The chain is built from TRBV18 and TRBJ2-7; D is possibly TRBD1 (6 bases). Germline loops: CDR1 KGHSH, CDR2 LQKENI. This CDR3 is 15 amino acids long. Trimming cost V 0 bases and J 9 bases, with 18 bases left between them. The CDR3 coding sequence is TGTGCCAGCTCACCACCCCGGACACAGGGAAGTTGGCAGTACTTC. This sequence encodes CASSPPRTQGSWQYF.

The chain carries TRBV24-1 and TRBJ2-1, with D tentatively TRBD1 (5 bases). The CDR3 totals 12 residues. Germline V gene data show CDR1 as KGHDR and CDR2 as SFDVKD. Deletions cut 5 bases from V and 6 bases from J, with 7 bases between. CDR3 sequence (DNA): TGTGCCACCAGTGCAGGGTTCAATGAGCAGTTCTTC. It yields the protein CATSAGFNEQFF.

The chain couples TRBV4-1 to TRBJ2-1; D might be TRBD2 (6 bases). The CDR3 covers 15 residues. Between the trimmed V and J ends, which lost 3 bases and 0 bases, there was a span of 9 bases. CDR1 is MGHRA and CDR2 is YSYEKL in the germline V gene. The CDR3 reads CASSHAGSSYNEQFF. CDR3 nucleotides: TGCGCCAGCAGCCACGCGGGGAGCTCCTACAATGAGCAGTTCTTC.

The chain recombines TRBV7-9 with TRBJ2-7; a possible D gene is TRBD2 (6 bases). Germline V gives CDR1 SEHNR, CDR2 FQNEAQ (reference sequence). Trimming left V 4 bases short and J 6 bases short, with 13 bases between. This CDR3 contains 13 residues. Written as DNA, the CDR3 is TGTGCCAGCAGCTCCCATGAGGGAGGCGAGCAGTACGTC. This encodes CASSSHEGGEQYV.

The chain is built from TRBV27 and TRBJ2-7; tentatively, D is TRBD1 (5 bases). V lost 4 bases, J lost 3 bases, and 10 bases lay in between. The CDR3 extends over 13 amino acids. Germline CDR1 and CDR2: MNHEY and SMNVEV (reference sequence). This CDR3 reads CASSYSRGYEQYF. In nucleotides, the CDR3 is TGTGCCAGCAGTTATAGTAGGGGCTACGAGCAGTACTTC.

This chain links TRBV9 with TRBJ1-2, with D maybe TRBD1 (5 bases). V was clipped by 7 bases and J by 8 bases, with 21 bases between them. Germline loops: CDR1 SGDLS, CDR2 YYNGEE. The CDR3 contains 14 residues. In DNA, the CDR3 is TGTGCCAGCTTTGGGGGACCCGAGGAGGGAGGCTACACCTTC. Residues: CASFGGPEEGGYTF. The full variable domain, in which reference TRBV9 and TRBJ1-2 provide the parts outside the CDR3, is DSGVTQTPKHLITATGQRVTLRCSPRSGDLSVYWYQQSLDQGLQFLIQYYNGEERAKGNILERFSAQQFPDLHSELNLSSLELGDSALYFCASFGGPEEGGYTFGSGTRLTVV.

The rearrangement joins TRBV20-1 to TRBJ2-1; 11 bases are a match to TRBD2. The V and J ends lost 0 bases and 4 bases, in that order; junction bases with no gene match: 2. Germline V lookup: CDR1 DFQATT, CDR2 SNEGSKA (reference sequence). There are 15 residues in the CDR3. The CDR3 loop reads CSARELAGEYNEQFF. The CDR3 nucleotides read TGCAGTGCTAGAGAACTAGCGGGGGAATACAATGAGCAGTTCTTC.

The V and J genes are TRBV27 and TRBJ2-7; the D gene could be TRBD1 or TRBD2 (6 bases each). The CDR3 has 15 residues. Germline values: CDR1 MNHEY, CDR2 SMNVEV (reference sequence). The ends were cut back, 0 bases at V and 4 bases at J, with 13 bases in the middle. The CDR3 loop reads CASSLSGGKTYEQYF. CDR3 DNA sequence: TGTGCCAGCAGTTTATCCGGGGGCAAGACTTACGAGCAGTACTTC.

The gene calls are TRBV12-3 or TRBV12-4 and TRBJ2-5; 10 bases agree with TRBD2. After removal of 8 bases from V and 3 bases from J, the junction contained 12 bases not matched to a gene. CDR3 length equals 16 residues. In DNA, the CDR3 is TGTGCCAGCCTAACGACCCTAGCGGGGGAGGAAGAGACCCAGTACTTC. It is translated as CASLTTLAGEEETQYF.

This chain connects TRBV19 to TRBJ2-3, with D possibly being TRBD2 (5 bases). The CDR3 has 13 amino acids. The germline V gene has CDR1 LNHDA and CDR2 SQIVND (reference sequence). Trimming shortened V by 7 bases and J by 0 bases, and 8 bases separated the two germline ends. CDR3 in amino acids: CASTDFSTDTQYF. The CDR3 DNA reads TGTGCCAGTACGGACTTTAGCACAGATACGCAGTATTTT.

In its sample, this clonotype was seen once. The rearrangement links TRBV6-1 to TRBJ1-2; 7 bases fit TRBD1. With 8 bases clipped from V and 8 bases from J, the junction kept 11 bases outside the gene matches. Germline V gene lookup returns CDR1 MNHNS and CDR2 SASEGT. This CDR3 region has 13 residues. The CDR3 nucleotides read TGTGCCAGCGAACGTTCAACAGGGGCAGGCTACACCTTC. It encodes CASERSTGAGYTF.

This sequence joins TRBV30 and TRBJ2-1, with a tentative D call TRBD1 (6 bases). The germline CDR1 and CDR2 sequences are GTSNPN and SVGIG (reference sequence). This CDR3 is built from 13 residues. Trimming took off 3 bases at V and 6 bases at J, with 12 bases between the two ends. The CDR3 coding sequence is TGTGCCTGGAGCGGTACAGGGCCCAATGAGCAGTTCTTC. Amino acid sequence: CAWSGTGPNEQFF. Looking up the rest from reference TRBV30 and TRBJ2-1 gives the full variable domain: SQTIHQWPATLVQPVGSPLSLECTVEGTSNPNLYWYRQAAGRGLQLLFYSVGIGQISSEVPQNLSASRPQDRQFILSSKKLLLSDSGFYLCAWSGTGPNEQFFGPGTRLTVL.